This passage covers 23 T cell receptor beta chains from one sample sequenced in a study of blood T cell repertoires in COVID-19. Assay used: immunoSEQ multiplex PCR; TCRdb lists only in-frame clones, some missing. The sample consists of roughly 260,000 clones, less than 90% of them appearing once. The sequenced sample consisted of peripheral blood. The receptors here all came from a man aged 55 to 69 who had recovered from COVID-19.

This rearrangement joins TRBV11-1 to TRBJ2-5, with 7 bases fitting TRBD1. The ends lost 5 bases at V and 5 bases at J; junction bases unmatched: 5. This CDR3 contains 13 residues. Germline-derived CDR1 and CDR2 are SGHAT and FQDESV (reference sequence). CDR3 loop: CASSQNRGETQYF. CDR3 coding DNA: TGTGCCAGCAGCCAAAACAGGGGCGAGACCCAGTACTTC.

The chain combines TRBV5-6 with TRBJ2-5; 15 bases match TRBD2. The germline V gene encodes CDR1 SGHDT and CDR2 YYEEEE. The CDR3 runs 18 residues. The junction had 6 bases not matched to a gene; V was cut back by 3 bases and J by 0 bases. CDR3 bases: TGTGCCAGCAGCTCCTCGGGACTAGCGGGGGGCTACCAAGAGACCCAGTACTTC. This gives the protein CASSSSGLAGGYQETQYF.

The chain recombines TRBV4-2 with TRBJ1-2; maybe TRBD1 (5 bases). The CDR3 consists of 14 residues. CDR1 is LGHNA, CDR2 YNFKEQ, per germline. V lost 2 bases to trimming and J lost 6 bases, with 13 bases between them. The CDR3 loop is CASSQNQGLNGYTF. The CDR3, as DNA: TGTGCCAGCAGCCAAAATCAGGGATTGAATGGCTACACCTTC.

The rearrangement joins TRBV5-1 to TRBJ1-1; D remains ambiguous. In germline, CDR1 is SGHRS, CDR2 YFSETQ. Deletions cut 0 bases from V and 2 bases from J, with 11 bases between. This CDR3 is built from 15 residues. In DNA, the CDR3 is TGCGCCAGCAGCTTGGTAACAGCCATTAACACTGAAGCTTTCTTT. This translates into CASSLVTAINTEAFF.

CDR3 sequence: CASSSGRGRGTGELFF. CDR3 coding DNA: TGTGCCAGCAGCTCGGGCAGGGGGCGGGGAACCGGGGAGCTGTTTTTT. The rearrangement links TRBV2 to TRBJ2-2; 8 bases map to TRBD1. The CDR3 contains 16 residues. Germline CDR1 SNHLY, CDR2 FYNNEI. J gave up 5 bases and V 6 bases, and 11 bases lay outside the gene matches.

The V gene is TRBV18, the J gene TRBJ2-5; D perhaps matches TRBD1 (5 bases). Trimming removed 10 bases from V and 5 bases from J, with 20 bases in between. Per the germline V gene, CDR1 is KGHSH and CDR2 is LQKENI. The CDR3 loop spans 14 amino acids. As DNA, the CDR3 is TGTGCCACCACCAGAACAGGAACCCAGGAGACCCAGTACTTC. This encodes CATTRTGTQETQYF.

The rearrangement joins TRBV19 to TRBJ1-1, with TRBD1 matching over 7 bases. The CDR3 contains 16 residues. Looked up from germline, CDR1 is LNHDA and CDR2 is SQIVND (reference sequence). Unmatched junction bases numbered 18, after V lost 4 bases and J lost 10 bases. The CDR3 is CASSNPGTAMTSGAFF. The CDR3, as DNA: TGTGCCAGTAGTAATCCGGGGACAGCCATGACATCGGGAGCTTTCTTT.

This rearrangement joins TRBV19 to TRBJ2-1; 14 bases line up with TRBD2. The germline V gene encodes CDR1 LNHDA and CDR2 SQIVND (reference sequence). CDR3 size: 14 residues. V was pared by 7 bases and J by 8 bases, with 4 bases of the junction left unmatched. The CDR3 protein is CASTTTSGGDEQFF. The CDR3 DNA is TGTGCCAGTACCACGACTAGCGGGGGGGATGAGCAGTTCTTC.

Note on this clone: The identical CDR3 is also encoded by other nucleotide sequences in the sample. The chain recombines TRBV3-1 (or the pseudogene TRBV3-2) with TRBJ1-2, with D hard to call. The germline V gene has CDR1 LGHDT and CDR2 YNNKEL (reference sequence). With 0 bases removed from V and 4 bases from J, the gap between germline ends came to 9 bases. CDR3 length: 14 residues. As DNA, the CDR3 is TGTGCCAGCAGCCAAGATCCGGGTGTCTATGGCTACACCTTC. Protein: CASSQDPGVYGYTF.

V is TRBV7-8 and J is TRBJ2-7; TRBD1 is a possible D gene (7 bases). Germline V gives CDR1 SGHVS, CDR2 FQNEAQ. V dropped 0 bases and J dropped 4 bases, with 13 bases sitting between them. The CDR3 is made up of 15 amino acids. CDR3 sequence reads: CASSLAAAGGYEQYF. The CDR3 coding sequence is TGTGCCAGCAGCTTAGCTGCGGCAGGGGGGTACGAGCAGTACTTC.

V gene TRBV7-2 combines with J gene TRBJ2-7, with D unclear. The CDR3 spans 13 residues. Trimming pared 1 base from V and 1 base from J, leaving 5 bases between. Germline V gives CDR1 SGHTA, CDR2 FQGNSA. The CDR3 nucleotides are TGTGCCAGCAGCTTAGAACGGTCCTACGAGCAGTACTTC. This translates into CASSLERSYEQYF.

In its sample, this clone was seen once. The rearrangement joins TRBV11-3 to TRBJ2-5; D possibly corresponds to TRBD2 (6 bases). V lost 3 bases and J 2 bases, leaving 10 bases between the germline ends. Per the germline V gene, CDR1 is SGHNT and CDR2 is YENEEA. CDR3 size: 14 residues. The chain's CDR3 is CASSLAGSQETQYF. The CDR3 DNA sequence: TGTGCCAGCAGCTTGGCGGGGTCTCAAGAGACCCAGTACTTC.

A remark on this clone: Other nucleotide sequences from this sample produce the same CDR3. The CDR3 region has the DNA TGTGCCAGCAGCTGGACAGGGGACGTTTACAATGAGCAGTTCTTC. Translation: CASSWTGDVYNEQFF. The chain links TRBV5-5 to TRBJ2-1, with TRBD1 matching over 9 bases. After removal of 3 bases from V and 4 bases from J, the junction contained 5 bases not matched to a gene. CDR1 is SGHKS, CDR2 YYEKEE, per germline (reference sequence). The CDR3 is 15 residues long.

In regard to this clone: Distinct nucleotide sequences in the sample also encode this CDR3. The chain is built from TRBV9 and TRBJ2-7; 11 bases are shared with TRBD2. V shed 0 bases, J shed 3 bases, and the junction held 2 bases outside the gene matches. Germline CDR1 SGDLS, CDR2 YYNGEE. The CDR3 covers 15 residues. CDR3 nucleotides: TGTGCCAGCAGCGTAGGCCTAGCGGGGGGCTACGAGCAGTACTTC. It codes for CASSVGLAGGYEQYF.

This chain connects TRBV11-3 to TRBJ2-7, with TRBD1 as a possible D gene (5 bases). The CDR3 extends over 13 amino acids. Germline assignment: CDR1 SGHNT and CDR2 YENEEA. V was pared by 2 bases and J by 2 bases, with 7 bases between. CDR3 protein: CASSLQGAYEQYF. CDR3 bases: TGTGCCAGCAGCTTACAAGGGGCCTACGAGCAGTACTTC.

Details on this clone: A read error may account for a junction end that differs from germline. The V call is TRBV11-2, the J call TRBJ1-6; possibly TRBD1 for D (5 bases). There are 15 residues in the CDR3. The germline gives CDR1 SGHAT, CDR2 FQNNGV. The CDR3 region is CASRLDWGGVSPLHF. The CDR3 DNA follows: TGTGCCAGCCGCTTAGACTGGGGGGGGGTTTCACCCCTCCACTTT.

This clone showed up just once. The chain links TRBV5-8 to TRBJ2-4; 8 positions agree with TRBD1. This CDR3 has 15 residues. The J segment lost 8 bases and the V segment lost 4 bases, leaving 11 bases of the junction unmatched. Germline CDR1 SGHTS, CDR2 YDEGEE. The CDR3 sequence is CASSLGGRGHDIQYF. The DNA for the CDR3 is TGTGCCAGCAGCCTTGGCGGCAGGGGGCATGACATTCAGTACTTC.

CDR3 loop: CASSPSLGQGTGELFF. CDR3 nucleotides: TGCGCCAGCAGCCCTTCCCTCGGTCAGGGAACCGGGGAGCTGTTTTTT. The chain joins TRBV5-1 to TRBJ2-2, with a weak D call TRBD1 (5 bases). The CDR3 has 16 residues. The V end lost 4 bases, the J end lost 5 bases, and 18 bases lay between the germline ends. Germline CDR1 and CDR2: SGHRS and YFSETQ.

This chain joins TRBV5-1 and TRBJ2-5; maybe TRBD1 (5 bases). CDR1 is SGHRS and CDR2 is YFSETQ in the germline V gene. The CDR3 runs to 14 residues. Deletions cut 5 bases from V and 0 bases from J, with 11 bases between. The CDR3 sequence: CASSYAGYQETQYF. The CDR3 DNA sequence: TGCGCCAGCAGTTACGCAGGGTACCAAGAGACCCAGTACTTC.

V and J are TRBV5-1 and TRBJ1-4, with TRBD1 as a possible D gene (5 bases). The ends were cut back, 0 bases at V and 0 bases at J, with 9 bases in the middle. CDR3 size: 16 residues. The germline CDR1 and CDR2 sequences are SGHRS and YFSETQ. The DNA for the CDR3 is TGCGCCAGCAGCTTGGGGACACCCGCAACTAATGAAAAACTGTTTTTT. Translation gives CASSLGTPATNEKLFF.

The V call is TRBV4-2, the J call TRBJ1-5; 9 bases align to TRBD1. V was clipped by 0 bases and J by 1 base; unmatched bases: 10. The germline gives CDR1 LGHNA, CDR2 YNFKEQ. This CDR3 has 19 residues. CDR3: CASSQEGGTGGRSNQPQHF. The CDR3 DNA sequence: TGTGCCAGCAGCCAAGAGGGGGGAACAGGGGGCAGGAGCAATCAGCCCCAGCATTTT.

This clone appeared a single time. CDR3 DNA: TGCGCCAGCAGCCCGGAAGTTAGGGGGAGCAATCAGCCCCAGCATTTT. Encoded protein: CASSPEVRGSNQPQHF. V gene TRBV5-1 combines with J gene TRBJ1-5, with D perhaps matching TRBD1 (6 bases). CDR3 length: 16 amino acids. V lost 4 bases to trimming and J lost 1 base, with 15 bases between them. Germline values: CDR1 SGHRS, CDR2 YFSETQ.

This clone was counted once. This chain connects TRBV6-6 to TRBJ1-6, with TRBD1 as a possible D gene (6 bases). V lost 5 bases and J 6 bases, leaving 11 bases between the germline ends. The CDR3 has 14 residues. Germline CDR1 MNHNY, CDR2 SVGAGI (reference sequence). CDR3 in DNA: TGTGCCAGCAGTCACAGGGATATTAATTCACCCCTCCACTTT. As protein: CASSHRDINSPLHF.